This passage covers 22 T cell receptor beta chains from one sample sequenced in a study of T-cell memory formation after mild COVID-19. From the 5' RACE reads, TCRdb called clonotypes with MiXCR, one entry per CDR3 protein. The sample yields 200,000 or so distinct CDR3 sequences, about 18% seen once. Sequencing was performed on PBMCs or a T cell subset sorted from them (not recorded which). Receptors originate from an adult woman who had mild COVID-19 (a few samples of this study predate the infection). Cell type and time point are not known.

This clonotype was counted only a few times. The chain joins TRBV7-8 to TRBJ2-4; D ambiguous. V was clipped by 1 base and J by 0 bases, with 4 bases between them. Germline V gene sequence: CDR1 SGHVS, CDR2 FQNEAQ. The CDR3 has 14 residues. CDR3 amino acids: CASSLDEAKNIQYF. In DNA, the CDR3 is TGTGCCAGCAGCTTAGACGAAGCCAAAAACATTCAGTACTTC.

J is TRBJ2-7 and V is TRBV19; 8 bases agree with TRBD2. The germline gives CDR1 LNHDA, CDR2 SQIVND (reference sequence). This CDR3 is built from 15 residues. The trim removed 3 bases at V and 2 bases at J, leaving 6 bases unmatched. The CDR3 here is CASSIREGPTYEQYF. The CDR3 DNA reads TGTGCCAGTAGTATCCGGGAGGGGCCAACCTACGAGCAGTACTTC.

CDR3 protein: CASREFTGETQYF. Written as DNA, the CDR3 is TGTGCCAGCAGGGAGTTTACGGGAGAGACCCAGTACTTC. The V call is TRBV12-3 or TRBV12-4, the J call TRBJ2-5; D remains unclear. The CDR3 contains 13 residues. Between the trimmed V and J ends, which lost 6 bases and 4 bases, there was a span of 12 bases.

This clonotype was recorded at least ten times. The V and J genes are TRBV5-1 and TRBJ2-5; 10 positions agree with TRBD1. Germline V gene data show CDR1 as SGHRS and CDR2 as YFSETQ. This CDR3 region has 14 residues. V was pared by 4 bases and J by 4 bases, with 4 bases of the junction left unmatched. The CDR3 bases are TGCGCCAGCAGCATTAGGACAGGGGGAGAGACCCAGTACTTC. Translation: CASSIRTGGETQYF.

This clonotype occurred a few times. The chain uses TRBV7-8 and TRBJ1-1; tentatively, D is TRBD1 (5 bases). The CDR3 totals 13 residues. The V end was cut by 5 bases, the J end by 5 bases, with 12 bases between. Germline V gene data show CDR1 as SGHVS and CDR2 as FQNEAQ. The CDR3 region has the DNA TGTGCCAGCAGCCGGACCGGGACGACTGAAGCTTTCTTT. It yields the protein CASSRTGTTEAFF.

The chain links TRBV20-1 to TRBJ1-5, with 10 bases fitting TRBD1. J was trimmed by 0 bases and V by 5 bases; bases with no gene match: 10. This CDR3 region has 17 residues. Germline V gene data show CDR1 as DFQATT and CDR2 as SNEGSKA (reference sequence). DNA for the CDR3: TGCAGTGCTGGAGGGACAGGGGCAATTTATAGCAATCAGCCCCAGCATTTT. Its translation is CSAGGTGAIYSNQPQHF.

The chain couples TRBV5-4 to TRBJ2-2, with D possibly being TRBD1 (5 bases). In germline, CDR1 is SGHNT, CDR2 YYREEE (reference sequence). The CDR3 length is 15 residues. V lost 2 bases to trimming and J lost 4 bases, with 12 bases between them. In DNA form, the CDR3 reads TGTGCCAGCAGCTTAAAAGGGGCGCGCACCGGGGAGCTGTTTTTT. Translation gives CASSLKGARTGELFF.

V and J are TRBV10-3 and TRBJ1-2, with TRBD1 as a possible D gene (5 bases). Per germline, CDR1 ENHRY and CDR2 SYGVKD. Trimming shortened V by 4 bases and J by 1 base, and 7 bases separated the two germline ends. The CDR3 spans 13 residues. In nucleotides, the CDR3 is TGTGCCATCAGTGCAGACAGTAACTATGGCTACACCTTC. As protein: CAISADSNYGYTF.

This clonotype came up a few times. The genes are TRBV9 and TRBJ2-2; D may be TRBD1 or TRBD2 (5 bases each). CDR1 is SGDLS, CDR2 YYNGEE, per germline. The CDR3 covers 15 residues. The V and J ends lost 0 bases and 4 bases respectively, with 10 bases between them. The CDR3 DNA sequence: TGTGCCAGCAGCGTAGCAGGGAGTTCCACCGGGGAGCTGTTTTTT. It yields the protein CASSVAGSSTGELFF.

The CDR3 loop reads CSARDTQGAGNQPQHF. The DNA for the CDR3 is TGCAGTGCTAGAGATACCCAGGGGGCGGGCAATCAGCCCCAGCATTTT. The chain recombines TRBV20-1 with TRBJ1-5, with 8 bases that match TRBD1. The CDR3 covers 16 residues. V was pared by 0 bases and J by 2 bases, with 6 bases of the junction left unmatched. The germline V gene encodes CDR1 DFQATT and CDR2 SNEGSKA (reference sequence).

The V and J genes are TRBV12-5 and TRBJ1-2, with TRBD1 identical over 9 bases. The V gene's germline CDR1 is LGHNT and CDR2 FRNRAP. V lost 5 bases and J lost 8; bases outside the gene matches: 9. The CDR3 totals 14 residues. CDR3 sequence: CASGPRTGEKGYTF. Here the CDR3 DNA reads TGTGCTAGTGGTCCCCGGACAGGGGAGAAAGGCTACACCTTC.

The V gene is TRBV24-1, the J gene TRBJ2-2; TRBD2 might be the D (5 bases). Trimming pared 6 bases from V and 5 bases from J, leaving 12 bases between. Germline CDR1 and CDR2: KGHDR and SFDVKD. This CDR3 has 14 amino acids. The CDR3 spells CATSSYRDTGELFF. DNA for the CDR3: TGTGCCACCAGTTCCTACCGGGATACCGGGGAGCTGTTTTTT.

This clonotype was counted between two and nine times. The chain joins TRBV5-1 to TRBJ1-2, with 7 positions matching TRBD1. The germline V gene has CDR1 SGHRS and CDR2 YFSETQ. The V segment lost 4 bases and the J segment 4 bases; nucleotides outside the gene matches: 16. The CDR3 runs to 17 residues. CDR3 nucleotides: TGCGCCAGCAGCCCGGGGACAGCAGGGAGGGATTCCTATGGCTACACCTTC. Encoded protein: CASSPGTAGRDSYGYTF.

The CDR3 DNA reads as TGTGCCAGCGGTAGCGGGGGGCCGAACTCCTACAATGAGCAGTTCTTC. Its protein product is CASGSGGPNSYNEQFF. V usage is TRBV7-9 and J usage is TRBJ2-1; 10 nucleotides align to TRBD2. The CDR3 loop spans 16 amino acids. V lost 8 bases, J lost 0 bases, and 7 bases stayed unmatched. The germline gives CDR1 SEHNR, CDR2 FQNEAQ (reference sequence). The full variable domain, in which reference TRBV7-9 and TRBJ2-1 provide the parts outside the CDR3, is DTGVSQNPRHKITKRGQNVTFRCDPISEHNRLYWYRQTLGQGPEFLTYFQNEAQLEKSRLLSDRFSAERPKGSFSTLEIQRTEQGDSAMYLCASGSGGPNSYNEQFFGPGTRLTVL.

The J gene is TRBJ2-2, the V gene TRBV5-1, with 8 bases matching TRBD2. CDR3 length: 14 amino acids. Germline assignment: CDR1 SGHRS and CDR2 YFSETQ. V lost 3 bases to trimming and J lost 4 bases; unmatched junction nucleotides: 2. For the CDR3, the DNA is TGCGCCAGCAGCTCCGGGGGGGCCACCGGGGAGCTGTTTTTT. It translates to CASSSGGATGELFF.

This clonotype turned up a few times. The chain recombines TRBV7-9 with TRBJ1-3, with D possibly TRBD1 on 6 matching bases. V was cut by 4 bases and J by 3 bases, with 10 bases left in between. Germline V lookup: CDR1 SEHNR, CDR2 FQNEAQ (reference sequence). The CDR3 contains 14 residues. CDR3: CASSSDSLGNTIYF. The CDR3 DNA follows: TGTGCCAGCAGCTCGGACAGCCTTGGAAACACCATATATTTT.

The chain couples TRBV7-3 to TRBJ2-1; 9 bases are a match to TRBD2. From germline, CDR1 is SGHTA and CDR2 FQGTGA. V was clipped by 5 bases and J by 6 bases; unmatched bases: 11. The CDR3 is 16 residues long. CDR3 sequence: CASSPRGGAGRNEQFF. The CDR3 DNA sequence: TGTGCCAGCAGCCCTCGCGGGGGGGCAGGCCGCAATGAGCAGTTCTTC.

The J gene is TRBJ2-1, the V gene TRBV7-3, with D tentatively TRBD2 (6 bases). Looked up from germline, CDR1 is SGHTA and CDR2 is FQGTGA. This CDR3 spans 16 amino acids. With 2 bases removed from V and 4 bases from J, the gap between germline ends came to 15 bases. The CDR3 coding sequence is TGTGCCAGCAGCTTATTGGGTAGCGGAGTATACAATGAGCAGTTCTTC. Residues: CASSLLGSGVYNEQFF. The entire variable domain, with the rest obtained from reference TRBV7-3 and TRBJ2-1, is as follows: GAGVSQTPSNKVTEKGKYVELRCDPISGHTALYWYRQSLGQGPEFLIYFQGTGAADDSGLPNDRFFAVRPEGSVSTLKIQRTERGDSAVYLCASSLLGSGVYNEQFFGPGTRLTVL.

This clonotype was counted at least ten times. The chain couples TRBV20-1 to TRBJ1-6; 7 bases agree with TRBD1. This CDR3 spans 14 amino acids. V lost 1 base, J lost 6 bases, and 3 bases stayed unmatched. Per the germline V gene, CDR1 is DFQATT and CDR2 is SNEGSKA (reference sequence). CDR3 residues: CSARGSGGNSPLHF. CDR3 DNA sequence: TGCAGTGCTAGAGGCTCAGGGGGTAATTCACCCCTCCACTTT.

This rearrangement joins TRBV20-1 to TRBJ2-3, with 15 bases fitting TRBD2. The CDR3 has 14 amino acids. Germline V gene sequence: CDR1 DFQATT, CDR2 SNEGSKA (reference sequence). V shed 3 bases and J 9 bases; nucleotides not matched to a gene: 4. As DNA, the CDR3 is TGCAGTGCTAGGCCCGGGACTAGCGGGGGGACGCAGTATTTT. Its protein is CSARPGTSGGTQYF.

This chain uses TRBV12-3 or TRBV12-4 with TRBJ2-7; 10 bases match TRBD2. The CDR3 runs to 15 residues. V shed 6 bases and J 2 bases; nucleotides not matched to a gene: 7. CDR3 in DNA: TGTGCCAGCAGCCCGGGACTAGCGACAACCTACGAGCAGTACTTC. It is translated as CASSPGLATTYEQYF.

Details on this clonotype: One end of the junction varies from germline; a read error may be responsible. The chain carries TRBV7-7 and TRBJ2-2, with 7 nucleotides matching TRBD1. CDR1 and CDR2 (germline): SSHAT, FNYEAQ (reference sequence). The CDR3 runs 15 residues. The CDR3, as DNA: TGTGCTAGCAGCACCATACAGGGGCCCACCGGGGAGCTGTTTTTT. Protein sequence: CASSTIQGPTGELFF.